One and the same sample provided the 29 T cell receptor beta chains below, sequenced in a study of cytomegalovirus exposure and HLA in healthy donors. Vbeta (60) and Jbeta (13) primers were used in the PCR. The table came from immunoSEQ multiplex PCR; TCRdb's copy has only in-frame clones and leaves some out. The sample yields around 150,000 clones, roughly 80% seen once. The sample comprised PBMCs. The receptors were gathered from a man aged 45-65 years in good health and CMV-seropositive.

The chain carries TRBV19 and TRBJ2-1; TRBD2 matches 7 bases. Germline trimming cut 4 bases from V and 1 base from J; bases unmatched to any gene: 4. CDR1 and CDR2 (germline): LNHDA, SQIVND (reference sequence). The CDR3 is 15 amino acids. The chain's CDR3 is CASSTPSGSYNEQFF. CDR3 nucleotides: TGTGCCAGTAGTACCCCTAGCGGATCCTACAATGAGCAGTTCTTC. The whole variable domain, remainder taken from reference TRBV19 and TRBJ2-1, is DGGITQSPKYLFRKEGQNVTLSCEQNLNHDAMYWYRQDPGQGLRLIYYSQIVNDFQKGDIAEGYSVSREKKESFPLTVTSAQKNPTAFYLCASSTPSGSYNEQFFGPGTRLTVL.

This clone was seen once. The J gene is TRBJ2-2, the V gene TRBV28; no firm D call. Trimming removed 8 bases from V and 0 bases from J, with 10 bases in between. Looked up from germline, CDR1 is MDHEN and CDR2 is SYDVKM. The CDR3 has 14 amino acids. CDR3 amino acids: CASLGAPNTGELFF. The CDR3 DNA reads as TGTGCCAGCTTAGGAGCCCCGAACACCGGGGAGCTGTTTTTT.

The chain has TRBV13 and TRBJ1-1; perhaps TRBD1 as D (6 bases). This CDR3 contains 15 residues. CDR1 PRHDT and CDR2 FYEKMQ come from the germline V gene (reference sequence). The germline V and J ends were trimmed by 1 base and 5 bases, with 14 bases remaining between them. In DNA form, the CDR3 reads TGTGCCAGCAGCTTAGCACAGGGCGGGTGGACTGAAGCTTTCTTT. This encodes CASSLAQGGWTEAFF.

In DNA form, the CDR3 reads TGTGCCAGCGCTGCGGGGTCTATTGGGTACGAGCAGTACTTC. This translates into CASAAGSIGYEQYF. This chain joins TRBV27 and TRBJ2-7, with a tentative D call TRBD2 (6 bases). Germline-derived CDR1 and CDR2 are MNHEY and SMNVEV (reference sequence). This CDR3 is built from 14 residues. Trimming shortened V by 8 bases and J by 4 bases, and 18 bases separated the two germline ends.

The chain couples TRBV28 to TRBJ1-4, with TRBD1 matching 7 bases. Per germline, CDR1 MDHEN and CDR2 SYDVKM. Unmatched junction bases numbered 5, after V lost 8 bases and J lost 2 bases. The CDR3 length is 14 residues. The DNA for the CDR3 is TGTGCCAGCTCGTTGACAGGGACTAATGAAAAACTGTTTTTT. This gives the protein CASSLTGTNEKLFF.

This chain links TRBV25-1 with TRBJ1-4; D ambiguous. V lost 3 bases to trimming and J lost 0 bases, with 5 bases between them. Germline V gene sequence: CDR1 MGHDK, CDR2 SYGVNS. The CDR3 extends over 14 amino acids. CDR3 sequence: CASSEQATNEKLFF. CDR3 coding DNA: TGTGCCAGCAGTGAGCAGGCAACTAATGAAAAACTGTTTTTT.

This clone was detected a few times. CDR3 nucleotides: TGCGCCAGCAGTGAGGGCGGGGGACAGGGTGTTTACGAGCAGTACTTC. Translating gives CASSEGGGQGVYEQYF. This chain joins TRBV10-2 and TRBJ2-7; 9 bases are a match to TRBD1. There are 16 residues in the CDR3. Germline V gives CDR1 WSHSY, CDR2 SAAADI. Trimming removed 2 bases from V and 4 bases from J; junction bases left unmatched: 9.

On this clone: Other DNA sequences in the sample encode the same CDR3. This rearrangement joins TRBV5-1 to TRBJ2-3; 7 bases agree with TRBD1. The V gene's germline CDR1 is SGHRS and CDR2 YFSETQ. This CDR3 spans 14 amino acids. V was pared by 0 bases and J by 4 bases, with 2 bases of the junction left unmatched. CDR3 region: CASSLGQGPDTQYF. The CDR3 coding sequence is TGCGCCAGCAGCTTGGGACAGGGACCAGATACGCAGTATTTT.

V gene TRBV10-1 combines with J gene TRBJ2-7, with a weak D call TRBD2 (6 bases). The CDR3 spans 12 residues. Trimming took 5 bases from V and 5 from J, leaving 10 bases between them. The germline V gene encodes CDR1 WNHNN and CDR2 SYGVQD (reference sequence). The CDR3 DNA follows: TGCGCCAGCAGTCGGGACTTTGACGAGCAGTACTTC. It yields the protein CASSRDFDEQYF.

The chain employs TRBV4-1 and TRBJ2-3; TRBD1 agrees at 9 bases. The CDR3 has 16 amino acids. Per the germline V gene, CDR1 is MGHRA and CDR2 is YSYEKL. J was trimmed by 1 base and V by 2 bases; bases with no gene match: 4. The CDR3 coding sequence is TGCGCCAGCAGCCAACCCCGGGACAGGGGCACAGATACGCAGTATTTT. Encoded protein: CASSQPRDRGTDTQYF.

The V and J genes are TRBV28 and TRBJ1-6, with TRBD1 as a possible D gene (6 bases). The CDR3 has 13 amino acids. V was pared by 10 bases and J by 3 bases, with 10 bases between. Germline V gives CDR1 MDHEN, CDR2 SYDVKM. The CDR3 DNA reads TGTGCCACAAACAGGGTCTATAATTCACCCCTCCACTTT. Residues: CATNRVYNSPLHF.

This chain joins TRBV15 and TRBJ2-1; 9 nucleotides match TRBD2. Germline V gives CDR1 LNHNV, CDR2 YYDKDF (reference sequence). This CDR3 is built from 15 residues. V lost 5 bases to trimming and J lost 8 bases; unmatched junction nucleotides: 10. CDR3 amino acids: CATSFGGGAVDEQFF. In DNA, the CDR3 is TGTGCCACCAGCTTCGGCGGGGGGGCCGTGGATGAGCAGTTCTTC.

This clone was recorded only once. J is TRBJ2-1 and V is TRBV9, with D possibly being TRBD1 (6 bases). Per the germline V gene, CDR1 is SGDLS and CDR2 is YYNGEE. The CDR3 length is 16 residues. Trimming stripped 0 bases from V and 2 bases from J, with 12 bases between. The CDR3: CASSVVGGGPYNEQFF. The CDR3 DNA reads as TGTGCCAGCAGCGTAGTAGGTGGGGGCCCCTACAATGAGCAGTTCTTC.

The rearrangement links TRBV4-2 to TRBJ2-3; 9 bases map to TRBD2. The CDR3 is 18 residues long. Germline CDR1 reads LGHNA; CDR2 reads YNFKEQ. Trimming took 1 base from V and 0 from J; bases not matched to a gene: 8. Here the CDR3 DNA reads TGTGCCAGCAGCCAAGTAGTAGCGGGGGAAATTAGCACAGATACGCAGTATTTT. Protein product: CASSQVVAGEISTDTQYF.

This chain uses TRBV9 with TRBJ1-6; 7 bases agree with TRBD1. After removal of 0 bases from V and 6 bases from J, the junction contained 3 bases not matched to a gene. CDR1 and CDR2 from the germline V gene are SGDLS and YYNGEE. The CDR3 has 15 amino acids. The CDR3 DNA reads TGTGCCAGCAGCGTAGGGGGACAGATTAATTCACCCCTCCACTTT. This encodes CASSVGGQINSPLHF.

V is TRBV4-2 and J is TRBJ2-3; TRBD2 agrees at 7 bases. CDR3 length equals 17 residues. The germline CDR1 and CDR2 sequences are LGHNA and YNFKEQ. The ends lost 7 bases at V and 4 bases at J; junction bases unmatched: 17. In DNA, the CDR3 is TGTGCCAGCAACCCCGCGCTAGGACTAGTACGTCCAGATACGCAGTATTTT. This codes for CASNPALGLVRPDTQYF.

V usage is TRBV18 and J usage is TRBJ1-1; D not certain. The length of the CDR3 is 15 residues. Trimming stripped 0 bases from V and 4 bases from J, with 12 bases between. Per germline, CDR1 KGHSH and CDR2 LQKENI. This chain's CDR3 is CASSPPGRMGTEAFF. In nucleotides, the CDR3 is TGTGCCAGCTCACCACCTGGGAGGATGGGCACTGAAGCTTTCTTT.

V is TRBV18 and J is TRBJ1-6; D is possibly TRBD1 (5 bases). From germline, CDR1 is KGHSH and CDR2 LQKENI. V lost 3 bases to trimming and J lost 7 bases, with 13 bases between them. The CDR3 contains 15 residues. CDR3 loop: CASSPGMGGNSPLHF. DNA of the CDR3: TGTGCCAGCTCACCGGGTATGGGGGGGAATTCACCCCTCCACTTT.

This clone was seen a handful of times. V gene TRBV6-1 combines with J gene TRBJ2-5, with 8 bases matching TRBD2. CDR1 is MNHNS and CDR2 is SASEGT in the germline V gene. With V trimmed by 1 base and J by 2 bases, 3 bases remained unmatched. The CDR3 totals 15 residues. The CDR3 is CASSEVAGSQETQYF. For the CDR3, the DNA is TGTGCCAGCAGTGAAGTAGCGGGGAGTCAAGAGACCCAGTACTTC.

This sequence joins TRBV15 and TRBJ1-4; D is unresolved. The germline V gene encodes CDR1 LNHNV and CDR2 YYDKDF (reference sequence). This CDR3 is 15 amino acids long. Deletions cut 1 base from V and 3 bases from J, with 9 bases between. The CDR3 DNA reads TGTGCCACCAGCAGAGGAGGCAGCCCTAATGAAAAACTGTTTTTT. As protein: CATSRGGSPNEKLFF.

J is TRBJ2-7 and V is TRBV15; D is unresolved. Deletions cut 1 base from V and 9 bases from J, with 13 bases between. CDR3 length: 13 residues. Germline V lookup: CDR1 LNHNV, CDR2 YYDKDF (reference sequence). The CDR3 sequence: CATSRGPTLGQYF. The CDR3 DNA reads TGTGCCACCAGCAGAGGACCGACCCTAGGGCAGTACTTC.

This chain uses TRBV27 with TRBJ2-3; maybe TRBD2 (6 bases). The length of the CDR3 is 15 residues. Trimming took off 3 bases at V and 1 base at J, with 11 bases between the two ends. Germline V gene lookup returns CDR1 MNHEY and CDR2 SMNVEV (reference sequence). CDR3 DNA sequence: TGTGCCAGCAGTTTCTTGCCGGGGGGCACAGATACGCAGTATTTT. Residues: CASSFLPGGTDTQYF.

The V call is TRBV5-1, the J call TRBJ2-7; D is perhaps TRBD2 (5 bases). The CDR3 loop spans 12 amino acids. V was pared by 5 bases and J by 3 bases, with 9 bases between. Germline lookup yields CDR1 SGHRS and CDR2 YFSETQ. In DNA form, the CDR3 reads TGCGCCAGCAGGGCGGGTCTCTACGAGCAGTACTTC. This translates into CASRAGLYEQYF.

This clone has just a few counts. This CDR3 reads CARSLSVENTIYF. As DNA, the CDR3 is TGTGCCAGAAGCTTGTCTGTCGAGAACACCATATATTTT. V gene TRBV5-3 combines with J gene TRBJ1-3; D remains ambiguous. TRBV5-3 is an open reading frame whose function is uncertain. The CDR3 is 13 amino acids. Trimming removed 1 base from V and 7 bases from J, with 9 bases in between.

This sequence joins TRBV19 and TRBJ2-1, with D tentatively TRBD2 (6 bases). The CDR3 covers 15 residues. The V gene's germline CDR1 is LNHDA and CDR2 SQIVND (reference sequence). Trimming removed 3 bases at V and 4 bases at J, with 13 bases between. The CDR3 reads CASSMGLAHYNEQFF. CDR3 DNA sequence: TGTGCCAGTAGTATGGGGCTAGCGCATTACAATGAGCAGTTCTTC. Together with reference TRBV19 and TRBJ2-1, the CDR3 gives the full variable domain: DGGITQSPKYLFRKEGQNVTLSCEQNLNHDAMYWYRQDPGQGLRLIYYSQIVNDFQKGDIAEGYSVSREKKESFPLTVTSAQKNPTAFYLCASSMGLAHYNEQFFGPGTRLTVL.

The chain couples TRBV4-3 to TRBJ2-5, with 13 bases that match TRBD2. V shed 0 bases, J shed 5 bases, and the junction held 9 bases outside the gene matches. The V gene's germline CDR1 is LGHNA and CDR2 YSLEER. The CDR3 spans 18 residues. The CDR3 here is CASSQDWTSGGADETQYF. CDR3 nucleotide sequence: TGCGCCAGCAGCCAAGATTGGACTAGCGGGGGCGCAGATGAGACCCAGTACTTC.

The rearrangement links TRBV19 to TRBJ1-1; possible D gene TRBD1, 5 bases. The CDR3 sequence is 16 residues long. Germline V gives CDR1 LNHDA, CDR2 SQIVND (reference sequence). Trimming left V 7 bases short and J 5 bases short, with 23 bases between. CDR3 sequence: CASTPGQGVEGTEAFF. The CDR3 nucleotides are TGTGCCAGTACCCCCGGGCAGGGTGTGGAAGGGACTGAAGCTTTCTTT.

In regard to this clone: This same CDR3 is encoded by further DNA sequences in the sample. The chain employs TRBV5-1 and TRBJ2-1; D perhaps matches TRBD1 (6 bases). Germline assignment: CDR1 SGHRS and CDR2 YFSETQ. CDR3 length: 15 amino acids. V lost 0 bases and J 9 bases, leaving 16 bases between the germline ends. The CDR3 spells CASSLALLGAGEQFF. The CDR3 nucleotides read TGCGCCAGCAGCTTGGCCCTTCTGGGGGCGGGTGAGCAGTTCTTC.

DNA of the CDR3: TGTGCCAGCAGCCAAGGGGGAGACTATGGCTACACCTTC. Translated: CASSQGGDYGYTF. This chain links TRBV4-2 with TRBJ1-2; D is unclear. This CDR3 is built from 13 residues. Trimming removed 1 base from V and 3 bases from J, with 6 bases in between. CDR1 is LGHNA, CDR2 YNFKEQ, per germline.